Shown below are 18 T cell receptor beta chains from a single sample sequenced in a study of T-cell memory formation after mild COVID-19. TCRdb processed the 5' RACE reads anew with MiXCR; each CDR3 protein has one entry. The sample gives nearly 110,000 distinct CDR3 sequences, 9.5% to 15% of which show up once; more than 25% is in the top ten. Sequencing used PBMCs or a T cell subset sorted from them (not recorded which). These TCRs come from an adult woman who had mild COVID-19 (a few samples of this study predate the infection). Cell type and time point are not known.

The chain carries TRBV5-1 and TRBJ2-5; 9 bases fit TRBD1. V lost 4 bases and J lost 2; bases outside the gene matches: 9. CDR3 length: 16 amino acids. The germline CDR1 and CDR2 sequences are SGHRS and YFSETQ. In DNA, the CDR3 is TGCGCCAGCAGCGCGGTGACAGGGGGGCTTCAAGAGACCCAGTACTTC. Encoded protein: CASSAVTGGLQETQYF.

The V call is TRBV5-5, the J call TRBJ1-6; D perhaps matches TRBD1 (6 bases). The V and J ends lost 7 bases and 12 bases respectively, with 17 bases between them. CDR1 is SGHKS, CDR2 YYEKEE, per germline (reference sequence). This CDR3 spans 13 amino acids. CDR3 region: CASSRGDTQPLHF. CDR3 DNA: TGTGCCAGCTCCCGGGGGGACACTCAACCCCTCCACTTT.

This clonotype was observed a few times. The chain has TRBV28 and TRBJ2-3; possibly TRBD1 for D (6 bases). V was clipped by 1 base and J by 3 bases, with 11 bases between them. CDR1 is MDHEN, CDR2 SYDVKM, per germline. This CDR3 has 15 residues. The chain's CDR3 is CASSLSGRGTDTQYF. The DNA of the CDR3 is TGTGCCAGCAGTTTATCAGGCAGGGGTACAGATACGCAGTATTTT. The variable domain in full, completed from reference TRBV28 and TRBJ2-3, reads DVKVTQSSRYLVKRTGEKVFLECVQDMDHENMFWYRQDPGLGLRLIYFSYDVKMKEKGDIPEGYSVSREKKERFSLILESASTNQTSMYLCASSLSGRGTDTQYFGPGTRLTVL.

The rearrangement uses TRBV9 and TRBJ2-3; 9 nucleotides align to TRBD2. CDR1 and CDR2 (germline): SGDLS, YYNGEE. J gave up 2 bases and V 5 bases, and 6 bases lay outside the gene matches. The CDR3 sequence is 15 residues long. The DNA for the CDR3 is TGTGCCAGCAGAGCCGGGACTAGCAACACAGATACGCAGTATTTT. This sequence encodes CASRAGTSNTDTQYF.

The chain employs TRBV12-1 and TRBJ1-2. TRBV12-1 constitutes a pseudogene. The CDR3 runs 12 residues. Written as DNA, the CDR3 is TGTGCCAGCAGGGCCGCTGTGTATGGCTACACCTTC. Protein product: CASRAAVYGYTF.

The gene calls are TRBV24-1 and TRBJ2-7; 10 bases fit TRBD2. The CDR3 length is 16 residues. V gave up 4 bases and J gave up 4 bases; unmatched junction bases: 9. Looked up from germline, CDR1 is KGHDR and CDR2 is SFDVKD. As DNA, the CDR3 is TGTGCCACCAGTGAGGGGGCTAGCGGGAGTTTTTACGAGCAGTACTTC. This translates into CATSEGASGSFYEQYF.

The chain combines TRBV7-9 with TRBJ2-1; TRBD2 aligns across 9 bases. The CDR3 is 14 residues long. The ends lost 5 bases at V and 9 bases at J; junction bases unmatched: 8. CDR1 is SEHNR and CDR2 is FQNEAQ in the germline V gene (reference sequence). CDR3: CASSPAGGLPEQFF. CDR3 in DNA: TGTGCCAGCAGCCCAGCGGGAGGTCTCCCTGAGCAGTTCTTC.

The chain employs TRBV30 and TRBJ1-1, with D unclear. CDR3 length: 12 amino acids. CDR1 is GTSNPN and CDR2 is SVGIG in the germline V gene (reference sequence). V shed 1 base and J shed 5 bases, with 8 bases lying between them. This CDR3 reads CAWSAGSTEAFF. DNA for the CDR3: TGTGCCTGGAGTGCAGGTTCTACTGAAGCTTTCTTT.

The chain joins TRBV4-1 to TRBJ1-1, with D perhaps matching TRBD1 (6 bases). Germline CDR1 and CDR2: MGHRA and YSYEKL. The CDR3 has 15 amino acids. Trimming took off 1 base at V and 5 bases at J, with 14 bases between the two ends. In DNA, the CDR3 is TGCGCCAGCAGCCAAGTTTTTAGGAGGGGGACTGAAGCTTTCTTT. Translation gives CASSQVFRRGTEAFF.

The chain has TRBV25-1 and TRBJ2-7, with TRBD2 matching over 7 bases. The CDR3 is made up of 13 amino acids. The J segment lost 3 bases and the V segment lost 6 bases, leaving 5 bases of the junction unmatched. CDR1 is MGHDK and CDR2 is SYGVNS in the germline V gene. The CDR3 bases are TGTGCCAGCAGAGGACTAGTGAGCTACGAGCAGTACTTC. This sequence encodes CASRGLVSYEQYF.

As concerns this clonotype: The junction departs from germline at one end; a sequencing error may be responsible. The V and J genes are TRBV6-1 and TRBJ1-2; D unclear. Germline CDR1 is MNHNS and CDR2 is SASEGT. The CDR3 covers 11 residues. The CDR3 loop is CSSSEAGGIGF. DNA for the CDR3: TGTTCCAGCAGCGAAGCGGGTGGAATTGGCTTC.

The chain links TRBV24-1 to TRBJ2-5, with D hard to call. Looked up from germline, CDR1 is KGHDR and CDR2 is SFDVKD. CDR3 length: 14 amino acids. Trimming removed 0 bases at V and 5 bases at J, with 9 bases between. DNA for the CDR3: TGTGCCACCAGTGATTTGCTAGAAGGGGAGACCCAGTACTTC. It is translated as CATSDLLEGETQYF.

The chain's CDR3 is CASSYSGGLWTYEQYF. The CDR3 bases are TGTGCCAGCAGTTACTCTGGGGGGCTATGGACCTACGAGCAGTACTTC. This chain uses TRBV6-2 or TRBV6-3 with TRBJ2-7, with D perhaps given as TRBD1 or TRBD2 (6 bases each). The V gene lost 0 bases and the J gene lost 2 bases, with 14 bases spanning the gap. This CDR3 is 16 amino acids long. Germline CDR1 and CDR2: MNHEY and SVGEGT.

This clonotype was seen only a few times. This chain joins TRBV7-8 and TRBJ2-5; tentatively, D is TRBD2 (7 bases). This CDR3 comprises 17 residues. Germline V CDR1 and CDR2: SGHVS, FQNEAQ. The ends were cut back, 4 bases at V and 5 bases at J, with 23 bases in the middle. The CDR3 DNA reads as TGTGCCAGCAGCTCCAAAAGGGGGGGCAGCGAAGAGGAGACCCAGTACTTC. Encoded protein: CASSSKRGGSEEETQYF.

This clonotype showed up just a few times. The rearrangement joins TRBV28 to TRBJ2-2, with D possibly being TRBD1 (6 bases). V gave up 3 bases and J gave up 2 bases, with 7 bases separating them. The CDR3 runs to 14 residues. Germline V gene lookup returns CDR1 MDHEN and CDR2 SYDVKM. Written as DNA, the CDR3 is TGTGCCAGCAGTTTGGGGACAAACACCGGGGAGCTGTTTTTT. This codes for CASSLGTNTGELFF.

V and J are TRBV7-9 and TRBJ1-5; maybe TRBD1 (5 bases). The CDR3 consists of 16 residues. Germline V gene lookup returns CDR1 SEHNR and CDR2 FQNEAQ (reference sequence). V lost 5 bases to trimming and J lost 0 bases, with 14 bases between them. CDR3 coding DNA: TGTGCCAGCAGCCCTGGGACCGTCTATAGCAATCAGCCCCAGCATTTT. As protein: CASSPGTVYSNQPQHF.

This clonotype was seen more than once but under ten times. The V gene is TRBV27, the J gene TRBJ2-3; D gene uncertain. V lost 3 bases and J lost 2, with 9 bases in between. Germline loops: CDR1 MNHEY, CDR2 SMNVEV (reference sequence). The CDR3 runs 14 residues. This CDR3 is CASSLVLSTDTQYF. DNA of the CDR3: TGTGCCAGCAGTTTGGTACTGTCCACAGATACGCAGTATTTT.

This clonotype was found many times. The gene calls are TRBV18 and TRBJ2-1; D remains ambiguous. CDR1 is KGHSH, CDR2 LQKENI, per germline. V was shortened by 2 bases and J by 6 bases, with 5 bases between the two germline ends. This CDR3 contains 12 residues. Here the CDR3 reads CASSPSRNEQFF. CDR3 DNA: TGTGCCAGCTCACCATCGCGCAATGAGCAGTTCTTC.